A selection of T cell receptor beta chains follows, all from one sample in a study of cytomegalovirus exposure and HLA in healthy donors. The table came from immunoSEQ multiplex PCR; TCRdb's copy has only in-frame clones and leaves some out. The data contain some 130,000 clones, approximately 79% of them singletons. Sequenced input: PBMCs. These receptors were taken from a male donor in good health and CMV-seronegative. CDR3s include the opening cysteine and the closing phenylalanine or tryptophan. Each record gives: J gene, clone size, V gene, CDR3 length, D gene, CDR3 protein, CDR3 DNA. D genes are given only for firm matches. A clone size is listed for some rows: how often the clone was seen (once, few, many), or a class if it is expanded.

TRBJ2-3,.,TRBV19,14,TRBD2,CASGVGGGADTQYF,TGTGCCAGTGGGGTGGGCGGGGGGGCAGATACGCAGTATTTT
TRBJ2-3,.,TRBV5-5,16,TRBD2,CASSPSMSGGTDTQYF,TGTGCCAGCAGCCCTAGTATGAGCGGGGGCACAGATACGCAGTATTTT
TRBJ2-3,.,TRBV19,12,.,CASSIAGWAQYF,TGTGCCAGTAGTATAGCAGGGTGGGCGCAGTATTTT
TRBJ1-2,.,TRBV6-1,12,.,CASSEWAHGYTF,TGTGCCAGCAGTGAATGGGCTCATGGCTACACCTTC
TRBJ2-7,.,TRBV5-4,15,TRBD1,CASGPTGQGVREQYF,TGTGCCAGCGGGCCGACGGGACAGGGGGTACGCGAACAGTACTTC
TRBJ2-1,.,TRBV7-3,14,TRBD2,CASSSSGGRNEQFF,TGTGCCAGCAGCTCCTCGGGGGGGCGGAATGAGCAGTTCTTC
TRBJ1-5,once,TRBV10-3,13,TRBD1,CATARDSGQPQHF,TGTGCCACCGCCCGGGACAGCGGGCAGCCCCAGCATTTT
TRBJ2-7,.,TRBV5-5,15,TRBD2,CASSLELAGGTEQYF,TGTGCCAGCAGCTTGGAGTTAGCGGGGGGAACCGAGCAGTACTTC
TRBJ2-1,.,TRBV29-1,15,TRBD1,CSVEDGQGAVNEQFF,TGCAGCGTTGAAGATGGACAGGGGGCAGTAAATGAGCAGTTCTTC
TRBJ2-7,.,TRBV27,13,.,CASSPGITYEQYF,TGTGCCAGCAGTCCCGGGATAACCTACGAGCAGTACTTC
TRBJ2-1,.,TRBV7-9,15,.,CASSPQGSSYNEQFF,TGTGCCAGCAGCCCTCAGGGGAGCTCCTACAATGAGCAGTTCTTC
TRBJ1-5,few,TRBV2,14,.,CASSEGRGNQPQHF,TGTGCCAGCAGTGAGGGTCGGGGCAATCAGCCCCAGCATTTT
TRBJ1-6,few,TRBV6-5,14,TRBD1,CASRPGTANSPLHF,TGTGCCAGCAGGCCCGGGACAGCGAATTCACCCCTCCACTTT
TRBJ1-4,.,TRBV29-1,13,.,CSVDGAPNEKLFF,TGCAGCGTTGACGGAGCTCCAAATGAAAAACTGTTTTTT
TRBJ2-5,.,TRBV7-2,13,.,CASSTDSQETQYF,TGTGCCAGCAGCACGGACAGCCAAGAGACCCAGTACTTC
TRBJ2-3,once,TRBV20-1,11,.,CMGAYTDTQYF,TGCATGGGGGCTTACACAGATACGCAGTATTTT
TRBJ1-3,few,TRBV7-2,15,.,CASSGGGMGGNTIYF,TGTGCCAGCAGCGGGGGGGGGATGGGGGGAAACACCATATATTTT
TRBJ2-7,.,TRBV25-1,17,TRBD1,CASSVQRQGAVSYEQYF,TGTGCCAGCAGCGTCCAAAGACAGGGGGCCGTTTCCTACGAGCAGTACTTC
TRBJ1-2,.,TRBV2,15,.,CASRIRSTANYGYTF,TGTGCCAGCAGAATACGGAGCACGGCTAACTATGGCTACACCTTC
TRBJ2-5,.,TRBV10-3,14,.,CAISEGSGGETQYF,TGTGCCATCAGTGAGGGGTCCGGGGGAGAGACCCAGTACTTC
TRBJ2-7,.,TRBV7-9,15,TRBD2,CASSPDQRGTYEQYF,TGTGCCAGCAGCCCGGATCAGCGGGGGACGTACGAGCAGTACTTC
TRBJ2-6,.,TRBV9,15,.,CASSDGSSGANVLTF,TGTGCCAGCAGCGACGGGAGCTCTGGGGCCAACGTCCTGACTTTC
TRBJ2-5,.,TRBV10-3,15,.,CAISEGVEDRETQYF,TGTGCCATCAGTGAGGGTGTGGAGGATCGGGAGACCCAGTACTTC
TRBJ2-7,.,TRBV7-3,14,.,CASSPDGSSYEQYF,TGTGCCAGCAGCCCGGACGGGAGCTCCTACGAGCAGTACTTC
TRBJ2-7,.,TRBV4-2,15,.,CASSQGMATTYEQYF,TGTGCCAGCAGCCAAGGAATGGCCACTACCTACGAGCAGTACTTC
TRBJ1-6,once,TRBV7-3,13,TRBD1,CASRGQGNSPLHF,TGTGCCAGCAGAGGACAGGGAAATTCACCCCTCCACTTT
TRBJ1-1,few,TRBV6-5,15,TRBD1,CASSYQTGGADEAFF,TGTGCCAGCAGTTACCAGACAGGGGGCGCGGATGAAGCTTTCTTT
TRBJ2-2,.,TRBV5-6,15,.,CASSLQGLETGELFF,TGTGCCAGCAGCCTCCAGGGACTGGAGACCGGGGAGCTGTTTTTT
TRBJ1-1,.,TRBV5-1,15,TRBD1,CASSWTGGRSTEAFF,TGCGCCAGCAGCTGGACAGGGGGGCGGTCCACTGAAGCTTTCTTT
TRBJ1-4,.,TRBV5-1,14,TRBD1,CASSPGQGSEQLFF,TGCGCCAGCAGCCCCGGACAGGGGTCTGAGCAACTGTTTTTT
TRBJ2-1,.,TRBV9,15,TRBD2,CASSVVGGGANEQFF,TGTGCCAGCAGCGTAGTTGGCGGGGGGGCTAATGAGCAGTTCTTC
TRBJ1-6,few,TRBV6-1,14,.,CASTSGIWNSPLHF,TGTGCCAGCACCTCGGGAATTTGGAATTCACCCCTCCACTTT
TRBJ2-7,.,TRBV5-8,12,.,CASSRASAEQYF,TGTGCCAGCAGCCGAGCCAGCGCCGAGCAGTACTTC
TRBJ2-2,.,TRBV5-5,13,.,CASSLAAPGELFF,TGTGCCAGCAGCTTGGCTGCGCCCGGGGAGCTGTTTTTT
TRBJ2-7,.,TRBV5-1,14,TRBD1,CASSSRDRAYEQYF,TGCGCCAGCAGCAGCCGGGACAGGGCCTACGAGCAGTACTTC
TRBJ2-1,.,TRBV6-6,16,TRBD2,CASSSPRAGDYNEQFF,TGTGCCAGCAGTTCACCTAGGGCGGGGGATTACAATGAGCAGTTCTTC
TRBJ2-7,.,TRBV14,14,.,CASSLLTGDDEQYF,TGTGCCAGCAGCCTTCTTACGGGTGACGACGAGCAGTACTTC
TRBJ2-5,.,TRBV6-1,14,.,CASSESAGGETQYF,TGTGCCAGCAGTGAATCGGCGGGTGGAGAGACCCAGTACTTC
TRBJ2-7,few,TRBV11-2,16,.,CASSLGRGYDSYEQYF,TGTGCCAGCAGCTTAGGTCGGGGATATGATTCCTACGAGCAGTACTTC
TRBJ1-1,once,TRBV7-8,13,.,CASTEGRNTEAFF,TGTGCCAGCACCGAGGGTAGGAACACTGAAGCTTTCTTT
TRBJ2-5,.,TRBV7-9,16,TRBD2,CASSLVAGTYQETQYF,TGTGCCAGCAGCTTAGTAGCGGGGACGTACCAAGAGACCCAGTACTTC
TRBJ1-3,.,TRBV27,15,TRBD1,CASSLRQGFGDTIYF,TGTGCCAGCAGTCTTCGACAGGGTTTCGGGGACACCATATATTTT
TRBJ1-6,.,TRBV6-5,15,.,CASSAFGGVNSPLHF,TGTGCCAGCAGTGCATTCGGGGGGGTTAATTCACCCCTCCACTTT
TRBJ1-1,.,TRBV9,13,.,CASSLTGNTEAFF,TGTGCCAGCAGCCTAACGGGGAACACTGAAGCTTTCTTT
TRBJ2-1,.,TRBV5-4,15,TRBD1,CASSGGQGLNNEQFF,TGTGCCAGCAGCGGGGGACAGGGGCTAAACAATGAGCAGTTCTTC
TRBJ1-2,few,TRBV19,14,.,CASSLLAANYGYTF,TGTGCCAGTAGTCTCTTAGCAGCGAACTATGGCTACACCTTC
TRBJ1-2,.,TRBV27,12,TRBD1,CASSPTGGGYTF,TGTGCCAGCAGTCCGACAGGGGGCGGCTACACCTTC
TRBJ1-4,few,TRBV9,15,.,CASSVQGHRNEKLFF,TGTGCCAGCAGCGTCCAGGGCCATCGAAATGAAAAACTGTTTTTT
TRBJ1-2,.,TRBV27,17,TRBD1,CASSMSRDRVFNYGYTF,TGTGCCAGCAGTATGTCCCGGGACAGGGTTTTTAACTATGGCTACACCTTC
TRBJ2-7,.,TRBV5-1,15,.,CASSLSLTQAYEQYF,TGCGCCAGCAGCCTCAGTTTGACACAGGCCTACGAGCAGTACTTC
TRBJ2-2,once,TRBV7-8,16,TRBD2,CASSWTSGADGGELFF,TGTGCCAGCAGCTGGACTAGCGGGGCGGATGGCGGGGAGCTGTTTTTT
TRBJ1-6,.,TRBV7-9,12,.,CASSSRGSPLHF,TGTGCCAGCAGCTCCAGGGGTTCACCCCTCCACTTT
TRBJ1-2,.,TRBV7-9,16,.,CASSLEVVGGRYGYTF,TGTGCCAGCAGCTTAGAAGTAGTAGGAGGGAGGTATGGCTACACCTTC
TRBJ2-5,.,TRBV9,13,.,CASSVERAETQYF,TGTGCCAGCAGCGTAGAGAGGGCCGAGACCCAGTACTTC
TRBJ2-2,.,TRBV7-3,14,TRBD1,CASRVDRGRGELFF,TGTGCCAGCCGGGTCGACAGGGGGCGCGGGGAGCTGTTTTTT